The T cell receptor beta chain described here comes from a study of blood T cell repertoires in COVID-19. Overall study context: PBMCs, B-cell-depleted T cells, or T cells were the source of the cDNA or gDNA that made up the material.

Generated by immunoSEQ multiplex PCR, the TCRdb table keeps only in-frame clones and is missing some. The table lists some 78,000 clones, roughly 89% of them singletons. The specimen was peripheral blood. The source is a man aged 50-60 years with acute or convalescent COVID-19.

This CDR3 reads CASSEGDRVQLFF. CDR3 DNA sequence: TGTGCCAGCAGTGAGGGGGACAGGGTTCAACTGTTTTTT. The rearrangement uses TRBV25-1 and TRBJ1-4, with 9 bases aligning to TRBD1. V shed 3 bases, J shed 12 bases, and the junction held 5 bases outside the gene matches. This CDR3 has 13 residues. Germline V lookup: CDR1 MGHDK, CDR2 SYGVNS.